The clone carrying this T cell receptor (beta chain) was seen only once. The data were taken from a study of blood T cell repertoires in COVID-19. Whole-study context: T cells, B-cell-depleted T cells, or PBMCs provided the cDNA or gDNA that served as material.

Seattle patients were enrolled while actively infected and followed longitudinally. Germline loops: CDR1 SGHDN, CDR2 FVKESK. The CDR3 sequence is 13 residues long. V shed 1 base, J shed 4 bases, and the junction held 0 bases outside the gene matches. TCRdb's copy holds only in-frame clones and misses some; the assay was immunoSEQ multiplex PCR. This table has 85,000 to 100,000 clones, about 86% appearing once. The chain has TRBV14 and TRBJ2-7; 8 positions match TRBD2. The sequenced material came from peripheral blood. The receptor comes from a middle-aged man with COVID-19, enrolled during active disease. The CDR3 loop reads CASSQAGGYEQYF. The CDR3 coding sequence is TGTGCCAGCAGCCAAGCGGGGGGGTACGAGCAGTACTTC.